This section outlines one T cell receptor beta chain sequence together with its context. The clone's antigen remains unknown. Within one base of it there is no much larger clone, and no base qualities were kept. The data derive from a study of cytomegalovirus exposure and HLA in healthy donors (dated by TCRdb to 2015 to 2018). Looking at the study overall: In an earlier analysis of around 540 of the donors, about 270 Gb of sequence data and 90 million to 130 million unique TCR beta sequences from roughly 180 million T cells were reported. The study aimed to test whether cataloging public T cell receptors could reveal signatures of past pathogen exposure. In a later genetic analysis, genome-wide SNP genotypes for 398 of the 666 donors were used, and that subset was treated as a discovery cohort. Rather than using new phenotypic data, the later analysis identified candidate immune exposures from TCR beta sequences and from how often those sequences occurred across donors. All discovery cohort repertoires had been generated on a single sequencing platform. Of the roughly 400 genotyped donors, approximately 82% fell in the genetic ancestry cluster associated with self-reported Caucasian donors. An earlier analysis of 587 of the donors used high-throughput TCR beta sequencing to judge whether each TCR beta V gene segment behaved as functional or pseudogenic. Both class I and class II loci were covered by HLA typing, at four-digit resolution. Typing coverage differed by locus: A, B, C, DRB1 and DQB1 were typed in roughly 620-640 donors, DQA1 in 500 to 550, DPA1 in around 580, and DPB1 in 400 to 490. High-throughput TCR immunosequencing, statistical association of individual TCRs with disease status, and machine learning were combined to predict cytomegalovirus infection status. Five DR-DQ haplotypes were handled as single units for association and clustering, since linkage in the cohort was strong. Using immunosequencing, the study profiled T cell repertoires from 666 subjects and related those repertoires to cytomegalovirus serostatus. Among a few hundred genotyped donors of the cohort, an average of approximately 240,000 unique TCR beta nucleotide sequences were sequenced per donor, 15% to 20% of them non-productive. An early release that covered fewer than 750 HLA-typed donors contained approximately 300 gigabases of sequencing data and tens of millions of unique TCR sequences. In a later analysis, previously published TCR beta repertoires from roughly 710 donors were re-analyzed and high-resolution HLA genotyping was added so that TCR occurrence patterns could be studied. Alongside the repertoire data, information on donor age, sex, ethnicity and CMV serostatus was compiled. Besides the first cohort of some 670 subjects, a separate validation cohort made up of roughly 130 different subjects was used.

The CDR3 runs 18 amino acids, cysteine and phenylalanine included. Only the CDR3 DNA stays, 54 bases, in frame from base 1. Compared with germline, V lacks 2 bases and J lacks 7 bases; bases without a gene match: 13. Per the germline V gene (reference sequence), LNHNV is the CDR1 and YYDKDF is the CDR2. The cohort comprised 550 to 700 healthy bone marrow donors. All cohort members were sampled while nominally healthy, although unrecorded immune exposures were likely present. The donor tested CMV seropositive and was one of the 289 seropositive cohort members. A peripheral blood sample was provided by each donor, and peripheral blood mononuclear cells were used for TCR beta sequencing. The Qiagen DNeasy Blood Extraction Kit was used to extract genomic DNA from the blood cell samples. The receptor library was made with the immunoSEQ multiplex PCR assay. A mixture of 60 forward primers for TCR Vbeta segments and 13 reverse primers for TCR Jbeta segments was used in the multiplex PCR. The CDR3 region of rearranged TCR beta genes was amplified from genomic DNA with a multiplex PCR assay. On the Illumina HiSeq System, the amplified TCR beta libraries were sequenced as 87-base-pair reads. Under the source paper's analysis protocol: Across the 700 or so repertoires, a later analysis counted 78 million or so unique TCR beta chains, around 11 million of which were shared by at least two donors. To remove PCR and sequencing errors, raw reads were error-corrected and collapsed into unique sequences using a nearest-neighbor algorithm that merged closely related sequences. V, D and J gene segments were assigned by aligning CDR3 sequences to IMGT reference sequences. For a sequence to be retained, a match of at least six nucleotides to both a V gene segment and a J gene segment was required. A rearrangement was called productive if the CDR3 had no stop codons and remained in frame with V and J, and every other rearrangement was called non-productive. CDR3 was defined by IMGT convention, running from the second conserved V-encoded cysteine to the conserved J-encoded phenylalanine. The earlier analysis of fewer than 750 of the donors excluded sequences that lacked an unambiguous match to a single V gene segment. In an earlier analysis of some 590 of the donors, V segments were called functional above 56.7% productive rearrangements and were called segregating when the between-donor standard deviation exceeded 5%. A statistical classification framework was built to diagnose cytomegalovirus status from the catalog of TCR beta chain sequences. V and J gene assignment, in a later analysis, came from comparing TCR nucleotide sequences with IMGT/GENE-DB human TR gene sequences. Using the TCRdist pipeline, a later analysis assigned CDR3 sequences along with most-parsimonious VDJ recombination scenarios. In a later analysis, each TCR beta chain was defined by its CDR3 amino acid sequence together with its V-gene family, and reads without a unique V-gene family were excluded. To address suspected cross-contamination and a sequencing artifact, a later analysis removed several hundred highly shared, low-generation-probability nucleotide sequences. A later analysis calculated a clonal expansion index for each public chain from normalized within-repertoire ranks of inferred template counts. Generation probabilities in a later analysis came from a VDJ recombination model fitted to out-of-frame rearrangements, and those results were checked against IGoR. A later analysis scored TCR-TCR, TCR-HLA and TCR-CMV co-occurrence with hypergeometric tests, applying a repertoire-size bias correction to TCR pairs. A later analysis estimated false discovery rates by permuting HLA or CMV assignments 20 times. In a later analysis, co-occurring TCRs were grouped using DBSCAN, with TCRdist sequence similarity added in when clustering inside HLA-allele-positive subsets. For co-occurrence clustering, repertoires with fewer than 30,000 or more than 120,000 public chains were excluded, along with five repertoires with anomalous nucleotide sharing. In its TCRdb copy, this immuneACCESS table keeps in-frame sequences only and misses some clones. Where compared with another copy, unresolved V genes explain less than half of these, and the others have no known cause. V, J and clone size derive from that table, while D and trimming were established from the DNA sequence. The sample data list 100,000 to 150,000 clones, and roughly 70% of these were observed just once. The ten top clones hold more than 6% of the sample.

Findings and caveats that apply to the study as a whole: In both the original and validation cohorts, the classifier was reported to diagnose cytomegalovirus status with high specificity and sensitivity. The authors suggested that the approach could potentially be generalized to other disease states and immunological phenotypes. Across donors, most TCR sequences were observed very rarely, whereas some public TCRs were present in many individuals. Most CMV-associated TCR beta chains appeared to be HLA-restricted in a later analysis, and the HLA associations seemed to be driven largely by CMV exposure. Only TCR beta chains were sequenced in this cohort, and the absence of alpha or paired-chain data limited detectable features. HLA typing was unavailable for some donors at each locus, so association tests used only the typed subset. Roughly uniform sequencing depth across donors was assumed in presence/absence analyses, although this assumption may not hold. The study listed over 150 TCR beta chains as associated with cytomegalovirus. In a later analysis, TCR association rates were found to vary across HLA loci, with the most associated TCRs seen for DRB1 alleles and the fewest for HLA-C alleles. In a later genetic analysis, fewer N-insertions in productive TCRs were reported among donors in an Asian-associated ancestry cluster than the roughly 670-donor mean. A later analysis associated about 16,000 TCR beta sequences with specific HLA alleles at a false discovery rate of 0.05. V-gene and J-gene trimming of TCR beta chains was associated with a missense DCLRE1C variant in a later genetic analysis, and the association was replicated in an independent cohort. The earlier analysis of 587 of the donors excluded 15 to 20 rarely observed V segments, including chromosome 9 orphons, because counts were too low. A further reported finding was that TCR beta sequences accurately predicted the HLA-A and HLA-B alleles for most subjects in the first cohort. Correlated functional status among segregating V segments might be attributable to linkage disequilibrium, but an unknown experimental factor could not be ruled out. Broadly in line with IMGT annotations, most TCR beta V segments showed up in productive rearrangements about 87% or about 30% of the time in an earlier analysis of approximately 600 of the donors. CMV serostatus was the only immune exposure information available for the cohort. A later analysis found that HLA-associated TCR beta chains were more clonally expanded and had lower generation probabilities than equally common non-associated chains. A later analysis reported that several top co-occurrence clusters appeared linked to parvovirus B19, influenza, CMV and Epstein-Barr virus. The sequencing pipeline was judged likely to have produced a cluster of highly shared sequence variants as a technical artifact. Strong co-occurrence of HLA alleles, especially DR and DQ, made assigning TCR associations to individual alleles difficult. A few of the identified cytomegalovirus-associated TCR beta chains were confirmed in vitro to be specific for cytomegalovirus antigens. Some IMGT-functional V segments, including TRBV6-2 and TRBV6-3, could not be distinguished by the 87-base-pair reads and were therefore excluded.

The sequence was obtained from a man aged 35 to 55 in good health and CMV-seropositive. The sequence links TRBV15 to TRBJ2-1, and 11 junction bases match TRBD2. The specimen was PBMCs. The DNA reads as follows: TGTGCCACCAGCAGACTTCGACTAGCGGGGTTGGTCTCGAATGAGCAGTTCTTC. This gives the protein CATSRLRLAGLVSNEQFF.